This TCR beta chain stems from a study of blood T cell repertoires in COVID-19. Study information: Samples representing acute and convalescent COVID-19 were sourced from the United States, Italy and Spain. Nucleic acid was either cDNA or gDNA, and it came from T cells, B-cell-depleted T cells, or PBMCs.

CDR3 length: 16 amino acids. CDR1 WNHNN and CDR2 SYGVQD come from the germline V gene (reference sequence). Original processing notes: How many nucleated cells were present was estimated from reference gene primer amplification. Here immunoSEQ multiplex PCR was the method, and the copy in TCRdb shows in-frame clones only, minus some. Clonal size and the V and J genes are those of that table, whereas D and trimming came from the DNA. This table has about 170,000 clones, roughly 91% appearing once. This clone was seen only once. A junction end diverges from the germline sequence, so it may reflect a read error.

Sample: peripheral blood. The sequence derives from a woman aged 45-65 years with acute or convalescent COVID-19. The chain joins TRBV10-1 to TRBJ1-2; 7 positions match TRBD1. CDR3 bases: TGCGCCAGCAGCGAGTCAGGGCTGGGCACAGGGGATGGCTACACCTTC. The encoded protein is CASSESGLGTGDGYTF.